Each of the 8 T cell receptor beta chains below was sequenced from the same sample in a study of Ad26.COV2.S vaccination and SARS-CoV-2 variants. This table comes from immunoSEQ multiplex PCR, and its TCRdb copy is limited to in-frame clones, with some not included. Found here are roughly 300,000 clones, about 89% of them singletons; the top ten hold under 6%. The treatment is: around 19 received Ad26.COV2.S at low or high dose, single or two shots; a few received placebo; per-sample allocation not given. Material that was analyzed had been drawn on day 63 after the first vaccine or placebo injection. The starting material was peripheral blood, obtained in a trial of Ad26.COV2.S vaccine versus placebo. These receptors were collected from a person between 18 and 65 years old who received the Ad26.COV2.S COVID-19 vaccine or a placebo.

J is TRBJ1-4 and V is TRBV12-3 or TRBV12-4; D remains unclear. The V end lost 5 bases, the J end lost 15 bases, and 19 bases lay between the germline ends. The CDR3 is made up of 13 amino acids. The chain's CDR3 is CASSLPGLRTLFF. CDR3 DNA: TGTGCCAGCAGTCTCCCCGGTCTCCGTACGTTGTTTTTT.

The rearrangement links TRBV28 to TRBJ2-5, with 11 bases fitting TRBD1. The V and J ends lost 1 base and 2 bases, in that order; junction bases with no gene match: 9. Germline V lookup: CDR1 MDHEN, CDR2 SYDVKM. The CDR3 is made up of 18 amino acids. Written as DNA, the CDR3 is TGTGCCAGCAGTTTATCCGGACCGGGACAGGGGGTTCAAGAGACCCAGTACTTC. Its translation: CASSLSGPGQGVQETQYF.

The rearrangement links TRBV29-1 to TRBJ2-1; 8 positions match TRBD1. Germline V gene data show CDR1 as SQVTM and CDR2 as ANQGSEA. The CDR3 extends over 13 amino acids. The ends lost 6 bases at V and 4 bases at J; junction bases unmatched: 5. CDR3 DNA: TGCAGCGTCAGACAGGGGCCTTACAATGAGCAGTTCTTC. Protein: CSVRQGPYNEQFF.

This rearrangement joins TRBV11-2 to TRBJ2-3; 7 bases fit TRBD2. The junction had 3 bases not matched to a gene; V was cut back by 0 bases and J by 0 bases. The germline V gene has CDR1 SGHAT and CDR2 FQNNGV. This CDR3 contains 16 residues. CDR3 sequence: CASSLEGGTSTDTQYF. CDR3 DNA: TGTGCCAGCAGCTTAGAGGGGGGGACCAGCACAGATACGCAGTATTTT.

V gene TRBV14 combines with J gene TRBJ2-3; no firm D call. The CDR3 runs to 15 residues. CDR1 SGHDN and CDR2 FVKESK come from the germline V gene. Trimming left V 1 base short and J 2 bases short, with 10 bases between. As DNA, the CDR3 is TGTGCCAGCAGCCAAGCTTCCCTTGTCACAGATACGCAGTATTTT. It yields the protein CASSQASLVTDTQYF.

The genes are TRBV5-6 and TRBJ2-5, with D unclear. V gave up 1 base and J gave up 5 bases, with 15 bases separating them. The CDR3 runs to 15 residues. In germline, CDR1 is SGHDT, CDR2 YYEEEE. CDR3 amino acids: CASSLRSRLRETQYF. As DNA, the CDR3 is TGTGCCAGCAGCTTGAGGTCACGGCTCCGGGAGACCCAGTACTTC.

CDR3 DNA sequence: TGTGCCAGCAGCCAGGGTGTTCAGTCGCCCGGGGAGCTGTTTTTT. It yields the protein CASSQGVQSPGELFF. This chain links TRBV11-1 with TRBJ2-2; TRBD1 might be the D (5 bases). Trimming removed 5 bases at V and 6 bases at J, with 16 bases between. Germline CDR1 is SGHAT and CDR2 is FQDESV (reference sequence). The CDR3 length is 15 residues. Using reference TRBV11-1 and TRBJ2-2 for the parts outside the CDR3, the full variable domain is EAEVAQSPRYKITEKSQAVAFWCDPISGHATLYWYRQILGQGPELLVQFQDESVVDDSQLPKDRFSAERLKGVDSTLKIQPAELGDSAMYLCASSQGVQSPGELFFGEGSRLTVL.

The chain employs TRBV6-1 and TRBJ2-1; 8 bases fit TRBD2. Losses at the gene ends were 2 bases for V and 6 bases for J; bases not matched to a gene: 3. Looked up from germline, CDR1 is MNHNS and CDR2 is SASEGT. The CDR3 sequence is 14 residues long. CDR3 DNA: TGTGCCAGCAGTGAATTGGGACTAGGCAATGAGCAGTTCTTC. It yields the protein CASSELGLGNEQFF.